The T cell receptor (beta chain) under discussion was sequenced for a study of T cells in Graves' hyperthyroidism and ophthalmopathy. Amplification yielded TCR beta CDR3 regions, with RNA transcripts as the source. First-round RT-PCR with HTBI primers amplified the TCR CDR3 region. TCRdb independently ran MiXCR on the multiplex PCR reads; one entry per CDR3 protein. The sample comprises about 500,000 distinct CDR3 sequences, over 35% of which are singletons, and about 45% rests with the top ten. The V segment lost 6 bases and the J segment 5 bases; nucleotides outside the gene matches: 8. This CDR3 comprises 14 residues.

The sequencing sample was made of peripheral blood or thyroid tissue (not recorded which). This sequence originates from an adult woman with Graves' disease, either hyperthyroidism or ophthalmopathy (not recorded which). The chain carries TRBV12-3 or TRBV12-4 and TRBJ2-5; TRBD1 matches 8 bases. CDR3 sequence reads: CASRPGQARETQYF. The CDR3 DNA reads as TGTGCCAGCAGGCCGGGACAGGCTCGGGAGACCCAGTACTTC.